This is a list of T cell receptor beta chains from one sample in a study of shared clonotypes between healthy human individuals. TCRdb's copy holds only in-frame clones and misses some; the assay was immunoSEQ multiplex PCR. The data show 1.5 million to 2.5 million clones, approximately 94% seen once. Sequencing input: naive CD8+ T cells sorted from blood. The receptors stem from a man younger than 35 in good health. The CDR3 runs from the conserved cysteine through the conserved F or W. D genes are given only for firm matches. Expanded clones are given a class, and other clones once, few, many or no size at all.

TGTGCCAGCAGGAAAAGTAGCGGGGGGGCCTTGCTAACTTACTTC	CASRKSSGGALLTYF	TRBD2	.	TRBJ2-7	TRBV2
TGTGCCAGCAGCTTGATTAGCGGGGCGCCTTACAATGAGCAGTTCTTC	CASSLISGAPYNEQFF	TRBD2	.	TRBJ2-1	TRBV13
TGCGCCAGCAGTCTTGAAACAGGGGACTCTGGAAACACCATATATTTT	CASSLETGDSGNTIYF	TRBD1	.	TRBJ1-3	TRBV4-1
TGTGCCAGCGGCTCTCTCGGGCCCTACAATGAGCAGTTCTTC	CASGSLGPYNEQFF	.	.	TRBJ2-1	TRBV27
TGTGCCTGGAGGGGTGCGGGGGAAACCGGGGAGCTGTTTTTT	CAWRGAGETGELFF	TRBD2	.	TRBJ2-2	TRBV30
TGTGCCAGCAGTATTCACACGGGAATAGAGACCCAGTACTTC	CASSIHTGIETQYF	.	.	TRBJ2-5	TRBV6-6
TGTGCCAGCAGCCCCCGGGAAGGCCCTCGCACGGATACGCAGTATTTT	CASSPREGPRTDTQYF	.	.	TRBJ2-3	TRBV7-9
TGTGCCAGCAGTTTCTCGGGGACAGATTACAATGAGCAGTTCTTC	CASSFSGTDYNEQFF	TRBD1	.	TRBJ2-1	TRBV27
TGTGCCAGCAGCCAACTAGCGGGAGGTTACAATGAGCAGTTCTTC	CASSQLAGGYNEQFF	TRBD2	.	TRBJ2-1	TRBV7-2
TGTGCCAGCAGCTTCGGACAGGGAGACACCTACGAGCAGTACTTC	CASSFGQGDTYEQYF	TRBD1	once	TRBJ2-7	TRBV7-2
TGTGCCACCAGCATTAACTCTGGGGCCAACGTCCTGACTTTC	CATSINSGANVLTF	.	.	TRBJ2-6	TRBV6-6
TGTGCCAGCAGCGTAGGGGGAGGGGAACTGGATACGCAGTATTTT	CASSVGGGELDTQYF	TRBD2	.	TRBJ2-3	TRBV9
TGCGCCAGCAGCTTGGGGGTAGGCACAGATACGCAGTATTTT	CASSLGVGTDTQYF	.	.	TRBJ2-3	TRBV5-1
TGTGCCATTCGAGCGATCTCCGGGACTAGCGGGAGGGCGGGGGATACGCAGTATTTT	CAIRAISGTSGRAGDTQYF	TRBD2	.	TRBJ2-3	TRBV10-3
TGTGCCAGCAGTTACCGTATTGACCTAATTCAAGAGACCCAGTACTTC	CASSYRIDLIQETQYF	.	.	TRBJ2-5	TRBV6-6
TGTGGTCTACAGGCTCCCCTTACGGATACGCAGTATTTT	CGLQAPLTDTQYF	.	.	TRBJ2-3	TRBV12-5
TGTGCCAGCGGGGGGTCAGAAAGTGAAAAACTGTTTTTT	CASGGSESEKLFF	.	.	TRBJ1-4	TRBV11-2
TGTGCTAGTGGTTTGGGGCTATCCGGTTTCGGGACTGAAGCTTTCTTT	CASGLGLSGFGTEAFF	.	.	TRBJ1-1	TRBV12-5
TGTGCCATCAGTGAGTCGATTGGTAGCGGGAGCACAGATACGCAGTATTTT	CAISESIGSGSTDTQYF	TRBD2	once	TRBJ2-3	TRBV10-3
TGTGCCTGGAGGGGACGGGATAACTATGGCTACACCTTC	CAWRGRDNYGYTF	.	.	TRBJ1-2	TRBV30
TGCGCCAGCAGCCCCTCCCGCCGACCGTCCTACGAGCAGTACTTC	CASSPSRRPSYEQYF	.	.	TRBJ2-7	TRBV4-1
TGTGCTAGTGGTTTGGGAACCAATGAGCAGTTCTTC	CASGLGTNEQFF	.	.	TRBJ2-1	TRBV12-5
TGCGCCAGCAGCCAAGATATAGCCGGGAGCTTGAACAATGAGCAGTTCTTC	CASSQDIAGSLNNEQFF	.	.	TRBJ2-1	TRBV4-3
TGTGCCAGCAGTTACAGGGGGCAGGATGGCTACACCTTC	CASSYRGQDGYTF	TRBD1	.	TRBJ1-2	TRBV6-6
TGCGCCAGCAGCTTGATGGCGGGGGCGACCGGGGAGCTGTTTTTT	CASSLMAGATGELFF	.	.	TRBJ2-2	TRBV5-1
TGTGCCTGGAGTAGCGGTAGCGGGGTAGATACGCAGTATTTT	CAWSSGSGVDTQYF	TRBD2	.	TRBJ2-3	TRBV30
TGTGCCAGCAGTACCCTAGACAGGGTTTCGTTTTTT	CASSTLDRVSFF	TRBD1	.	TRBJ1-4	TRBV6-6
TGTGCCAGCAGCTCCGATACTAGCGGGTTGCCATACGAGCAGTACTTC	CASSSDTSGLPYEQYF	TRBD2	once	TRBJ2-7	TRBV5-6
TGTGCCACCAGCCAGACTAGCGCCACCTACAATGAGCAGTTCTTC	CATSQTSATYNEQFF	TRBD2	.	TRBJ2-1	TRBV15
TGTGCCAGCAGCTTGGATCTGGGTAACTATGGCTACACCTTC	CASSLDLGNYGYTF	.	.	TRBJ1-2	TRBV5-5
TGTGCCAGCAGTTTCCCCAGGGAAAACACCGGGGAGCTGTTTTTT	CASSFPRENTGELFF	.	.	TRBJ2-2	TRBV28
TGTGCCAGCAGTAACGGACTAGCGATCGGGGAGCTGTTTTTT	CASSNGLAIGELFF	TRBD2	.	TRBJ2-2	TRBV27
TGTGCCAGCAGCTTAGGCGGACTCGGGCGGGGTACTGAAGCTTTCTTT	CASSLGGLGRGTEAFF	.	.	TRBJ1-1	TRBV7-8
TGTGCCAGCAGTTTCATGACAGGTTCTAACTATGGCTACACCTTC	CASSFMTGSNYGYTF	.	.	TRBJ1-2	TRBV6-5
TGCGCCAGCAGCCAAACCCCTAACCAGCCCCAGCATTTT	CASSQTPNQPQHF	.	.	TRBJ1-5	TRBV4-1
TGTGCCTGGACACTAGCGGGGGGACTTAACACCGGGGAGCTGTTTTTT	CAWTLAGGLNTGELFF	TRBD2	.	TRBJ2-2	TRBV30
TGTGCTACCGGGGACAGCTTATTCTACGAGCAGTACTTC	CATGDSLFYEQYF	TRBD1	once	TRBJ2-7	TRBV12-5
TGTGCCAGCAGTTACAGGGGGACCTACGAGCAGTACTTC	CASSYRGTYEQYF	TRBD1	.	TRBJ2-7	TRBV28
TGTGCCAGCAGCTTAGAGGGTAGCGGGGTGTTCAATGAGCAGTTCTTC	CASSLEGSGVFNEQFF	TRBD2	.	TRBJ2-1	TRBV7-9